This is a list of T cell receptor beta chains from one sample in a study of shared clonotypes between healthy human individuals. Produced via immunoSEQ multiplex PCR; TCRdb's table is partial and in-frame only. The profile covers approximately 2,000,000 clones, with just over 90% appearing a single time and under 2% taken by the ten largest. Specimen: naive CD8+ T cells from PBMCs. The receptors were gathered from a man younger than 35 in good health. Some clones in this sample may be carry-over from other donors' samples. CDR3s include the opening cysteine and the closing phenylalanine or tryptophan. Fields, in order: clone size, J gene, D gene, V gene, CDR3 protein, CDR3 DNA. D genes are given only for firm matches. Some rows have no size entry. The others give once, few or many, or a class for an expanded clone.

-,TRBJ2-7,TRBD1,TRBV7-9,CASSPGTGAVYEQYF,TGTGCCAGCAGCCCGGGGACAGGGGCCGTCTACGAGCAGTACTTC
once,TRBJ2-4,-,TRBV15,CATSAKGTAKNIQYF,TGTGCCACCAGCGCCAAGGGGACGGCCAAAAACATTCAGTACTTC
-,TRBJ1-4,-,TRBV27,CASSLDGNPEKLFF,TGTGCCAGCAGTTTAGACGGCAACCCCGAAAAACTGTTTTTT
-,TRBJ2-7,TRBD2,TRBV19,CASSMGLAGYEQYF,TGTGCCAGTAGTATGGGACTAGCGGGCTACGAGCAGTACTTC
once,TRBJ2-6,TRBD1,TRBV5-1,CASSPGTVKVGGANVLTF,TGCGCCAGCAGCCCCGGGACAGTCAAAGTCGGTGGGGCCAACGTCCTGACTTTC
-,TRBJ2-1,-,TRBV9,CASSPRDFSRYNEQFF,TGTGCCAGCAGCCCCCGGGACTTCTCTCGATACAATGAGCAGTTCTTC
once,TRBJ2-1,TRBD1,TRBV19,CASRRTGSPNEQFF,TGTGCCAGTAGGCGGACAGGGTCACCCAATGAGCAGTTCTTC
-,TRBJ2-7,-,TRBV5-6,CASSAGAGGIYEQYF,TGTGCCAGCAGCGCCGGGGCTGGGGGAATCTACGAGCAGTACTTC
-,TRBJ1-4,-,TRBV15,CATSAPSGKRDEKLFF,TGTGCCACCAGCGCACCCTCCGGGAAACGGGATGAAAAACTGTTTTTT
-,TRBJ2-7,TRBD1,TRBV19,CASSTGTGANEQYF,TGTGCCAGTAGTACCGGGACAGGGGCGAACGAGCAGTACTTC
once,TRBJ2-1,TRBD2,TRBV29-1,CSVDETSGRAGEQFF,TGCAGCGTTGACGAGACTAGCGGGAGGGCAGGTGAGCAGTTCTTC
-,TRBJ2-7,-,TRBV10-3,CAISVERAPSEQYF,TGTGCCATCAGTGTCGAGCGGGCCCCCTCCGAGCAGTACTTC
-,TRBJ2-1,TRBD2,TRBV11-3,CASSFSGVSAHNEQFF,TGTGCCAGCAGCTTTAGCGGGGTATCAGCCCACAATGAGCAGTTCTTC
-,TRBJ2-5,TRBD1,TRBV9,CASSAGGRQETQYF,TGTGCCAGCAGCGCAGGGGGCCGGCAAGAGACCCAGTACTTC
-,TRBJ2-5,TRBD2,TRBV5-4,CASSQKRESRSETQYF,TGTGCCAGCAGCCAAAAGCGGGAGTCCCGTTCAGAGACCCAGTACTTC
-,TRBJ2-7,TRBD1,TRBV2,CASSLGTGAYEQYF,TGTGCCAGCAGTTTAGGGACAGGTGCCTACGAGCAGTACTTC
once,TRBJ2-7,TRBD1,TRBV29-1,CSVRDSHYEQYF,TGCAGCGTCCGGGACAGCCACTACGAGCAGTACTTC
-,TRBJ1-5,-,TRBV7-9,CASSLGSDNQPQHF,TGTGCCAGCAGCTTAGGCTCGGACAATCAGCCCCAGCATTTT
-,TRBJ2-1,-,TRBV29-1,CSADSSGGSSYNEQFF,TGCAGCGCCGACTCCTCTGGGGGTAGCTCCTACAATGAGCAGTTCTTC
-,TRBJ1-5,TRBD1,TRBV6-6,CASRNDRGTGQPQHF,TGTGCCAGCAGAAATGACAGGGGGACAGGTCAGCCCCAGCATTTT
-,TRBJ1-6,TRBD1,TRBV4-3,CASSQDYPTGGGSPLHF,TGCGCCAGCAGCCAAGATTATCCCACAGGGGGAGGTTCACCCCTCCACTTT
-,TRBJ2-1,-,TRBV10-3,CAIREEGYNEQFF,TGTGCCATCAGGGAGGAGGGGTACAATGAGCAGTTCTTC
-,TRBJ1-2,-,TRBV30,CAWRHRAYGYTF,TGTGCCTGGAGACACAGGGCCTATGGCTACACCTTC